Shown below are 3 T cell receptor beta chains from a single sample sequenced in a study of cytomegalovirus exposure and HLA in healthy donors (dated by TCRdb to about 2017). The receptor library was made with the immunoSEQ multiplex PCR assay. A mixture of 60 forward primers for TCR Vbeta segments and 13 reverse primers for TCR Jbeta segments was used in the multiplex PCR. In its TCRdb copy, this immuneACCESS table keeps in-frame sequences only and misses some clones. Where compared with another copy, unresolved V genes explain less than half of these, and the others have no known cause. The sample table shows around 150,000 clones, and roughly 80% are seen once. Clones ranked in the top ten supply about 1.9% of the sample. What was sequenced was PBMCs. Every receptor here comes from a human donor in good health.

This clone turned up a few times. The chain uses TRBV7-2 and TRBJ2-1, with 10 bases lining up with TRBD2. V shed 2 bases, J shed 4 bases, and the junction held 2 bases outside the gene matches. Germline values: CDR1 SGHTA, CDR2 FQGNSA. The CDR3 contains 15 residues. CDR3 protein: CASSLSGGDYNEQFF. The CDR3 DNA reads as TGTGCCAGCAGCTTAAGCGGGGGGGATTACAATGAGCAGTTCTTC.

This sequence joins TRBV6-1 and TRBJ2-7; 11 bases are shared with TRBD1. Looked up from germline, CDR1 is MNHNS and CDR2 is SASEGT. The CDR3 covers 15 residues. The junction had 8 bases not matched to a gene; V was cut back by 7 bases and J by 3 bases. The CDR3 spells CASTMGQGEFYEQYF. In DNA, the CDR3 is TGTGCCAGCACTATGGGACAGGGGGAGTTCTACGAGCAGTACTTC.

The chain is built from TRBV9 and TRBJ1-2, with unresolved D. CDR3 length: 15 amino acids. Trimming took 3 bases from V and 5 from J, leaving 17 bases between them. Germline lookup yields CDR1 SGDLS and CDR2 YYNGEE. CDR3 DNA sequence: TGTGCCAGCAGCGACCCCGTTGGAGGTCCTTATGGCTACACCTTC. This encodes CASSDPVGGPYGYTF.